This TCR beta chain was retrieved from a study of blood T cell repertoires in COVID-19. This clone has only a few counts. This CDR3 contains 15 residues. The V and J ends lost 4 bases and 8 bases, in that order; junction bases with no gene match: 14. Germline lookup yields CDR1 DFQATT and CDR2 SNEGSKA (reference sequence). The protocol was immunoSEQ multiplex PCR, while the TCRdb copy is restricted to in-frame clones and leaves out a portion. The table shows around 360,000 clones, with about 90% occurring only once. The study recruited people aged roughly 18 to 100 years across around 23 US areas. Assignments of participants to cohorts depended upon their own reported clinical history.

The sequence was collected from a man aged 35 to 55 in a cohort exposed to, infected with or recovered from COVID-19 (not recorded which). V and J are TRBV20-1 and TRBJ2-1; 7 bases match TRBD1. Sequencing was performed on PBMCs or T cells enriched from blood (not recorded which). This CDR3 reads CSAIEWDRQLHEQFF. The CDR3 coding sequence is TGCAGTGCTATTGAGTGGGACAGACAGCTCCATGAGCAGTTCTTC.